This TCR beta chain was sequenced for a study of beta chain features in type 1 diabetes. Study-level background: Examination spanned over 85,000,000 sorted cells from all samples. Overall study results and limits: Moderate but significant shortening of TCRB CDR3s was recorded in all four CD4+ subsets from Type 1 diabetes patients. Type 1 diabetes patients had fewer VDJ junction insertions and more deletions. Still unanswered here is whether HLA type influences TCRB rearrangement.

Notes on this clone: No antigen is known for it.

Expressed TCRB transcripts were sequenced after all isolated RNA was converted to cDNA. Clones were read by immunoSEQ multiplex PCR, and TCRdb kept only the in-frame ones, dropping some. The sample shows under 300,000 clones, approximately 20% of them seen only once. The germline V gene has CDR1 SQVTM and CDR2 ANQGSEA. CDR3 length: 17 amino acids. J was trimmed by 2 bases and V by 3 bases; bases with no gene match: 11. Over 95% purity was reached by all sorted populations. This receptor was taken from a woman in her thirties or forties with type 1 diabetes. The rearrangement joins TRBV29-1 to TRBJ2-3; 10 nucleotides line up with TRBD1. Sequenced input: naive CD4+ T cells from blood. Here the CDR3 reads CSVDTRWGQGSTDTQYF. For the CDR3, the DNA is TGCAGCGTTGATACACGGTGGGGACAGGGGTCCACAGATACGCAGTATTTT.